These 6 T cell receptor beta chains were all obtained from the same sample, sequenced in a study of blood T cells in healthy people across ages. A second PCR of roughly 7 to 11 cycles used a sample-barcoded 5' primer and a J-beta primer mix. In TCRdb, the 5' RACE reads were re-called with MiXCR into one record per CDR3 protein. The data hold hundreds of thousands of distinct CDR3 sequences, with approximately 25% observed a single time. These records were also assigned to another study, of T cells of mothers and their children.

The sequenced sample was blood. The receptors here all came from a boy younger than 18 in good health.

This sequence joins TRBV5-5 and TRBJ2-3; TRBD2 is a possible D gene (6 bases). From germline, CDR1 is SGHKS and CDR2 YYEKEE (reference sequence). The CDR3 is 16 residues long. Trimming cost V 3 bases and J 1 base, with 15 bases left between them. CDR3 nucleotides: TGTGCCAGCAGCTCCCTGGCGGGGTCCGGCACAGATACGCAGTATTTT. It is translated as CASSSLAGSGTDTQYF.

This clonotype was seen more than once but under ten times. This chain connects TRBV5-1 to TRBJ1-5; D not certain. Germline lookup yields CDR1 SGHRS and CDR2 YFSETQ. Trimming removed 0 bases at V and 4 bases at J, with 11 bases between. The CDR3 sequence is 15 residues long. The CDR3, as DNA: TGCGCCAGCAGCTTGGACGACGGTAAAAATCAGCCCCAGCATTTT. This encodes CASSLDDGKNQPQHF.

This clonotype was seen only a few times. The genes are TRBV10-3 and TRBJ1-2; possibly TRBD1 for D (6 bases). CDR1 and CDR2 (germline): ENHRY, SYGVKD. Trimming shortened V by 9 bases and J by 6 bases, and 20 bases separated the two germline ends. CDR3 length: 14 residues. CDR3 in DNA: TGTGCCATACAGACAGGAGGGGATATCGATGGCTACACCTTC. Translated, it gives CAIQTGGDIDGYTF.

The chain employs TRBV28 and TRBJ2-7; 7 positions agree with TRBD1. V lost 6 bases to trimming and J lost 4 bases; unmatched junction nucleotides: 12. Germline assignment: CDR1 MDHEN and CDR2 SYDVKM. This CDR3 spans 15 amino acids. CDR3 sequence reads: CASSTAGTVTYEQYF. The CDR3 DNA sequence: TGTGCCAGCAGCACCGCCGGGACAGTTACTTACGAGCAGTACTTC.

This sequence joins TRBV9 and TRBJ2-3; a possible D gene is TRBD1 (5 bases). In germline, CDR1 is SGDLS, CDR2 YYNGEE. CDR3 length: 14 residues. With 3 bases removed from V and 4 bases from J, the gap between germline ends came to 12 bases. The CDR3, as DNA: TGTGCCAGCAGCGGAGACAGTGACGCAGATACGCAGTATTTT. This encodes CASSGDSDADTQYF.

This chain's CDR3 is CASSYSHGGGQETQYF. As DNA, the CDR3 is TGTGCCAGCAGTTACTCGCATGGCGGGGGCCAAGAGACCCAGTACTTC. The chain uses TRBV6-2 or TRBV6-3 and TRBJ2-1, with TRBD2 matching over 7 bases. The end of the DNA is better explained by TRBJ2-5, so the J call may be wrong. This CDR3 is built from 16 residues. Per the germline V gene, CDR1 is MNHEY and CDR2 is SVGEGT.